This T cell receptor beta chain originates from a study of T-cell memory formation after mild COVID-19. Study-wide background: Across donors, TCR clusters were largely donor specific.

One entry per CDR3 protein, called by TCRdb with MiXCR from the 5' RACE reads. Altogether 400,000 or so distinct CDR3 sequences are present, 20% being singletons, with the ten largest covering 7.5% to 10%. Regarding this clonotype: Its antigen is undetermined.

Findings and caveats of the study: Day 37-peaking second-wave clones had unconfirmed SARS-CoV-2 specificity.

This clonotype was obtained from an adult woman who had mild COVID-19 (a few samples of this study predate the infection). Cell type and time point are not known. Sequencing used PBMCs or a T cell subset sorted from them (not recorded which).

Here the CDR3 reads CASSQDPTNSYEQYF. The CDR3 DNA follows: TGCGCCAGCAGCCAAGATCCCACCAACTCCTACGAGCAGTACTTC. This chain uses TRBV4-3 with TRBJ2-7, with no clear D. CDR1 LGHNA and CDR2 YSLEER come from the germline V gene. Trimming pared 0 bases from V and 0 bases from J, leaving 9 bases between. This CDR3 comprises 15 residues.